The clone carrying this T cell receptor (beta chain) was counted a single time. The V end lost 2 bases, the J end lost 2 bases, and 13 bases lay between the germline ends. Germline V gene sequence: CDR1 SGHRS, CDR2 YFSETQ. This CDR3 is built from 16 residues. Profiled with immunoSEQ multiplex PCR; TCRdb holds only in-frame clones, not every one. The top ten clones hold roughly 4.8% of a sample with approximately 150,000 clones, about four fifths of them seen once. This specimen belongs to a study of blood T cell repertoires in COVID-19. As for the study in general: PBMCs, B-cell-depleted T cells, or T cells were the source of the cDNA or gDNA that made up the material.

The chain is built from TRBV5-1 and TRBJ1-4; no clear D. The sequence came from a human donor in a cohort sampled during active COVID-19. Sample: peripheral blood. DNA for the CDR3: TGCGCCAGCAGCTTTGATAGTGTGTCTACTAATGAAAAACTGTTTTTT. This translates into CASSFDSVSTNEKLFF.